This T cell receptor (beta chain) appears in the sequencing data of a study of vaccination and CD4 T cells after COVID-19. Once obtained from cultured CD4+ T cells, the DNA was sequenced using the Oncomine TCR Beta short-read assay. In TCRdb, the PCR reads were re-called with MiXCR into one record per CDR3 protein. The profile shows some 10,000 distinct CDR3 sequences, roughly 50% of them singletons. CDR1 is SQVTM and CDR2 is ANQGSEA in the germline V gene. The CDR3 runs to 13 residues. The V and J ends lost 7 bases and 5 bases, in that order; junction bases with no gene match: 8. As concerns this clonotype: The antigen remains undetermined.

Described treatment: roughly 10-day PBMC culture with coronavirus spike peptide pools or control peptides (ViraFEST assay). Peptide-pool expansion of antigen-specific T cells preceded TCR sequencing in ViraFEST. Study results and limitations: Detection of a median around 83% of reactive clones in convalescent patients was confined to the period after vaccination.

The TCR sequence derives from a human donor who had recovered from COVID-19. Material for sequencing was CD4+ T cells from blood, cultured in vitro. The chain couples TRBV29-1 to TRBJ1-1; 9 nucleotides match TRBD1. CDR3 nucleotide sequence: TGCAGCGCCGGGACAGGGTCAGAAACTGAAGCTTTCTTT. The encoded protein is CSAGTGSETEAFF.